A single sample is the source of the 5 T cell receptor beta chains below, sequenced in a study of cytomegalovirus exposure and HLA in healthy donors. Use of 60 Vbeta and 13 Jbeta primers characterized the PCR. The protocol was immunoSEQ multiplex PCR, while the TCRdb copy is restricted to in-frame clones and leaves out a portion. The sample holds about 67,000 clones, approximately 67% seen once. Sequenced: PBMCs. These receptors were obtained from a woman in her twenties or thirties in good health and CMV-seronegative.

The genes are TRBV28 and TRBJ2-1; a weak D match, TRBD1 (6 bases). V lost 4 bases to trimming and J lost 9 bases, with 19 bases between them. This CDR3 spans 15 amino acids. Germline values: CDR1 MDHEN, CDR2 SYDVKM. CDR3 region: CASSSNQGLRFEQFF. The CDR3 nucleotides are TGTGCCAGCAGTTCTAATCAGGGGTTAAGATTTGAGCAGTTCTTC. The full variable domain, with the rest looked up from reference TRBV28 and TRBJ2-1, is DVKVTQSSRYLVKRTGEKVFLECVQDMDHENMFWYRQDPGLGLRLIYFSYDVKMKEKGDIPEGYSVSREKKERFSLILESASTNQTSMYLCASSSNQGLRFEQFFGPGTRLTVL.

This chain uses TRBV9 with TRBJ1-2; D might be TRBD1 (6 bases). CDR1 SGDLS and CDR2 YYNGEE come from the germline V gene. The CDR3 runs to 16 residues. V lost 0 bases and J 8 bases, leaving 20 bases between the germline ends. The CDR3 sequence is CASSVEPDSGSLGYTF. The CDR3 DNA reads as TGTGCCAGCAGCGTAGAGCCGGACAGCGGCAGTCTCGGCTACACCTTC.

The chain uses TRBV5-4 and TRBJ2-7; D not resolved. Germline CDR1 SGHNT, CDR2 YYREEE (reference sequence). Trimming cost V 0 bases and J 3 bases, with 7 bases left between them. The CDR3 runs 13 residues. The CDR3, as DNA: TGTGCCAGCAGCTTGGACACAGACTACGAGCAGTACTTC. This translates into CASSLDTDYEQYF.

V usage is TRBV30 and J usage is TRBJ2-7; possible D gene TRBD1, 5 bases. Germline V CDR1 and CDR2: GTSNPN, SVGIG (reference sequence). Trimming shortened V by 3 bases and J by 3 bases, and 12 bases separated the two germline ends. The CDR3 extends over 13 amino acids. The CDR3 loop reads CAWSEDSFYEQYF. CDR3 DNA sequence: TGTGCCTGGAGCGAAGACAGTTTCTACGAGCAGTACTTC.

This clone was seen a few times. The chain recombines TRBV14 with TRBJ2-3; 9 nucleotides line up with TRBD2. CDR3 length equals 18 residues. Germline trimming cut 1 base from V and 4 bases from J; bases unmatched to any gene: 12. Per germline, CDR1 SGHDN and CDR2 FVKESK. The CDR3 region is CASSQAWRGGRFADTQYF. As DNA, the CDR3 is TGTGCCAGCAGCCAAGCTTGGCGGGGGGGCCGTTTTGCAGATACGCAGTATTTT.